This T cell receptor (beta chain) was profiled in a study of CD8+CD57+ T cells in acquired aplastic anemia. Overall study: Recorded DNA amounts for sorted CD4+ and CD8+ cells had an average of about 3 ug.

The authors sequenced patients whose flow cytometry had shown CD8+CD57+ cell expansion. Researchers used genomic DNA as the template to profile TCR beta VDJ and CDR3. Each CDR3 protein gets one entry after TCRdb re-called the reads with MiXCR. Here the sample spans approximately 120,000 distinct CDR3 sequences, about 43% being singletons. The TCR comes from a human donor with aplastic anemia. The specimen sequenced was sorted CD4+, CD8+, or CD8+CD57+ T cells (not recorded which) from PBMCs.

CDR3 residues: CSVTGGSTAHYEQYF. The DNA of the CDR3 is TGCAGCGTTACGGGGGGTTCGACAGCACACTACGAGCAGTACTTC. The V call is TRBV29-1, the J call TRBJ2-7; 7 bases are a match to TRBD2. Losses at the gene ends were 5 bases for V and 3 bases for J; bases not matched to a gene: 13. Per germline, CDR1 SQVTM and CDR2 ANQGSEA. The CDR3 loop spans 15 amino acids.